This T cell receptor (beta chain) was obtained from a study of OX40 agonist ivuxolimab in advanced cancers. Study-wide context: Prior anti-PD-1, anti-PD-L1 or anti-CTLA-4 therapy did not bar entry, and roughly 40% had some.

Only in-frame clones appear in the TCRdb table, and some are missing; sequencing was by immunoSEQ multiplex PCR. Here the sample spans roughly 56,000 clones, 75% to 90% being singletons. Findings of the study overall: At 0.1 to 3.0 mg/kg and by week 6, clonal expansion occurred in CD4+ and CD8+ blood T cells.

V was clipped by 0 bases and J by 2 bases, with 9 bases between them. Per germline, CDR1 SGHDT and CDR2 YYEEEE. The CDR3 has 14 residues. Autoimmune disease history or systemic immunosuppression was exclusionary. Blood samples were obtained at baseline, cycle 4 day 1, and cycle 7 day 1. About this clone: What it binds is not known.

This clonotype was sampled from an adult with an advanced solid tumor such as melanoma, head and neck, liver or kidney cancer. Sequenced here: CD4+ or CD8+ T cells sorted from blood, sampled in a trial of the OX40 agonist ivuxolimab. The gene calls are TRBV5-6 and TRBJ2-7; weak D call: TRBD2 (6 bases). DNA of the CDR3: TGTGCCAGCAGCTTGGGCGGGATTCCCTACGAGCAGTACTTC. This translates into CASSLGGIPYEQYF.